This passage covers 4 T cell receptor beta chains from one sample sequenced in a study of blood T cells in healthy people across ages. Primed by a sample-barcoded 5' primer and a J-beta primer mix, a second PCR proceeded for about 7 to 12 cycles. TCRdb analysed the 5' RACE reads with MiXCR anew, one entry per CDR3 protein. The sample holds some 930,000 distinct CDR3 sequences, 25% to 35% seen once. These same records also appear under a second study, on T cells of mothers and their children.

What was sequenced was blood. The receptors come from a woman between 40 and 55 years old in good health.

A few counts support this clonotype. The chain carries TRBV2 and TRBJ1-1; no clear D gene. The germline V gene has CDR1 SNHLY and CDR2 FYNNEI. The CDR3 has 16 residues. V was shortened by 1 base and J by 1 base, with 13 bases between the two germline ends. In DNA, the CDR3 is TGTGCCAGCAGTGAAGTAGAGTCAGTTCAGAACACTGAAGCTTTCTTT. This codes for CASSEVESVQNTEAFF.

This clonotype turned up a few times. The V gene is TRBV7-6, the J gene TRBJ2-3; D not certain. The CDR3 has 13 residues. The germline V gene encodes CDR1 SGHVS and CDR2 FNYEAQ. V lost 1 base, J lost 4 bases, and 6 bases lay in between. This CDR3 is CASSLVRPDTQYF. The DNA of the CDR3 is TGTGCCAGCAGCTTAGTTCGGCCAGATACGCAGTATTTT.

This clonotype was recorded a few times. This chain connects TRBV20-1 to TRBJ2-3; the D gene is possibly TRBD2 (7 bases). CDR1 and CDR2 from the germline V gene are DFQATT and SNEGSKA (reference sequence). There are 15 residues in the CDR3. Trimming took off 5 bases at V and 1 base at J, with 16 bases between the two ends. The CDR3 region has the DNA TGCAGTGCTCCGAACCGGGGGGCGGGCACAGATACGCAGTATTTT. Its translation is CSAPNRGAGTDTQYF.

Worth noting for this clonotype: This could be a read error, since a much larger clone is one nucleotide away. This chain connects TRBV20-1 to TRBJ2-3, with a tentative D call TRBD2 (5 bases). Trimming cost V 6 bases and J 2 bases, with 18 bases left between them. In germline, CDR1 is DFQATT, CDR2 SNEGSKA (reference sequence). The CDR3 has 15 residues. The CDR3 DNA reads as TGCAGTGCCACCAGCCCCTCGCGGGCCACAGATACGCAGTATTTT. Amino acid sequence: CSATSPSRATDTQYF.